These T cell receptor beta chains were read from a single sample in a study of blood T cell repertoires in COVID-19. Assay used: immunoSEQ multiplex PCR; TCRdb lists only in-frame clones, some missing. The table shows about 360,000 clones, with roughly 90% occurring only once. The sample was peripheral blood. The receptors were gathered from a woman aged 55-70 years with COVID-19, enrolled during active disease. The CDR3 runs from the conserved cysteine through the conserved F or W. Rows may omit the clone size; those that give it use once, few, many or a size class.

CDR3aa	abundance	v_gene	j_gene
CASSLAIAGAYEQYF	NA	TRBV5-1	TRBJ2-7
CASSPPSGGYGYTF	NA	TRBV18	TRBJ1-2
CAISESIGGAYEQYF	NA	TRBV10-3	TRBJ2-7
CASSTQGYYGYTF	NA	TRBV7-8	TRBJ1-2
CASGLRLGGEEKLFF	NA	TRBV12-5	TRBJ1-4
CASSRDASGADTQYF	NA	TRBV5-1	TRBJ2-3
CASSVGGAVGGAPGGQYF	NA	TRBV9	TRBJ2-3
CASSPQPGANHNEQFF	NA	TRBV7-3	TRBJ2-1
CSASNALEQYF	NA	TRBV20-1	TRBJ2-7
CASSLEIGYGYTF	NA	TRBV5-1	TRBJ1-2
CASSMAPGGWYGYTF	few	TRBV19	TRBJ1-2
CAWIPGGLETQYF	NA	TRBV30	TRBJ2-5
CASSLPQNTEAFF	NA	TRBV5-6	TRBJ1-1
CASLAGIYNEQFF	NA	TRBV11-2	TRBJ2-1
CASSLAKWGGRDTEAFF	NA	TRBV5-1	TRBJ1-1
CASSLKASPRGGYTF	NA	TRBV7-9	TRBJ1-2
CASSIDVLQGTYTF	NA	TRBV19	TRBJ1-2
CASSLAGGRAGELFF	once	TRBV5-4	TRBJ2-2
CASSPTGNAYEQYF	NA	TRBV5-4	TRBJ2-7
CASSFTGAGNTIYF	NA	TRBV5-8	TRBJ1-3
CASSSGLVEVSNQPQHF	NA	TRBV19	TRBJ1-5
CASSQSGGQDQPQHF	NA	TRBV4-3	TRBJ1-5
CASSNTFGGGEQYF	NA	TRBV19	TRBJ2-7
CASRKDRGGLAEAFF	NA	TRBV19	TRBJ1-1
CASSQQGGTNEKLFF	NA	TRBV2	TRBJ1-4
CASSVQGGSEAFF	many	TRBV5-4	TRBJ1-1
CASSLETRRAPGNTIYF	NA	TRBV5-1	TRBJ1-3
CASSIRTYEQYF	NA	TRBV11-1	TRBJ2-7
CASSYGGQGSNQPQHF	NA	TRBV6-5	TRBJ1-5
CATSRGSGGTTRDTQYF	NA	TRBV15	TRBJ2-3
CASDRDLRNQPQHF	NA	TRBV19	TRBJ1-5
CAWSLRGSWLAHNEQFF	NA	TRBV30	TRBJ2-1
CASSQDLFTGSSSYNEQFF	NA	TRBV4-2	TRBJ2-1
CASSLERKEQFF	once	TRBV5-4	TRBJ2-1
CASSPMSGYGYTF	NA	TRBV9	TRBJ1-2